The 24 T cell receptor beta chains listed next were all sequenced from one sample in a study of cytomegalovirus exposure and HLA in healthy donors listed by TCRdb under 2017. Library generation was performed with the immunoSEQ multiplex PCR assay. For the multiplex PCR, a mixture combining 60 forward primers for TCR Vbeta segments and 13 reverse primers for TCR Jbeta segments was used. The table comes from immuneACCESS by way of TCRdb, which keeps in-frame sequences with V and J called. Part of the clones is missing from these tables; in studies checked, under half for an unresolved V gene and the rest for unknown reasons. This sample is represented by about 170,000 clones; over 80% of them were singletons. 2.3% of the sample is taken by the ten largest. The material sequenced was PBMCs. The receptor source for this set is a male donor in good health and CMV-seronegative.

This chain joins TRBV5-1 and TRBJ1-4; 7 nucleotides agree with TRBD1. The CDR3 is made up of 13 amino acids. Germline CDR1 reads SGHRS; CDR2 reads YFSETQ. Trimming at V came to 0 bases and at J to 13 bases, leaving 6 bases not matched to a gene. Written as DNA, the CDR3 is TGCGCCAGCAGCTTGGAAAGGGGACAGAGACTGTTTTTT. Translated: CASSLERGQRLFF.

The CDR3: CASSLGPGNGYTF. CDR3 nucleotide sequence: TGTGCCAGCAGCTTAGGACCAGGGAACGGCTACACCTTC. The V and J genes are TRBV7-9 and TRBJ1-2, with D perhaps TRBD1 (5 bases). Germline CDR1 is SEHNR and CDR2 is FQNEAQ (reference sequence). The CDR3 loop spans 13 amino acids. Trimming shortened V by 1 base and J by 8 bases, and 11 bases separated the two germline ends. Variable domain in full (rest from reference TRBV7-9 and TRBJ1-2): DTGVSQNPRHKITKRGQNVTFRCDPISEHNRLYWYRQTLGQGPEFLTYFQNEAQLEKSRLLSDRFSAERPKGSFSTLEIQRTEQGDSAMYLCASSLGPGNGYTFGSGTRLTVV.

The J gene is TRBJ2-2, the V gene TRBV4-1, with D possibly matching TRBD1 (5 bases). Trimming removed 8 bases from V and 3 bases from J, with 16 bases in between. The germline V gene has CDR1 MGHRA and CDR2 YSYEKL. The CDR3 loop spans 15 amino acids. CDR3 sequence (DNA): TGCGCCAGCCTAGATATAACAGGATACACCGGGGAGCTGTTTTTT. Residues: CASLDITGYTGELFF.

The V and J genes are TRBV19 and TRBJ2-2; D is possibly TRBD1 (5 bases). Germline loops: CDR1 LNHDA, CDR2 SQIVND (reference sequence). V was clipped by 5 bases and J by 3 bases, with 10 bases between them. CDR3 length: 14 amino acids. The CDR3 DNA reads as TGTGCCAGTAGTCACAGGCTGGACACCGGGGAGCTGTTTTTT. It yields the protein CASSHRLDTGELFF.

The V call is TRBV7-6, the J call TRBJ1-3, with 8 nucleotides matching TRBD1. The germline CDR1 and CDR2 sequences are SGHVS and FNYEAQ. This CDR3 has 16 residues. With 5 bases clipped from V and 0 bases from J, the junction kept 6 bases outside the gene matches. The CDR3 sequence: CASSTNRGGSGNTIYF. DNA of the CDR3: TGTGCCAGCAGCACTAACAGGGGGGGCTCTGGAAACACCATATATTTT. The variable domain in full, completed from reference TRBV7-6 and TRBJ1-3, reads GAGVSQSPRYKVTKRGQDVALRCDPISGHVSLYWYRQALGQGPEFLTYFNYEAQQDKSGLPNDRFSAERPEGSISTLTIQRTEQRDSAMYRCASSTNRGGSGNTIYFGEGSWLTVV.

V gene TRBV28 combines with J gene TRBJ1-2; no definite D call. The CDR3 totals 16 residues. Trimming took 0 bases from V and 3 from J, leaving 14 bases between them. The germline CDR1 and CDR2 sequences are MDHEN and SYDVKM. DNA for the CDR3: TGTGCCAGCAGTTTATGGGAGTTGGCAAATGACTATGGCTACACCTTC. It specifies CASSLWELANDYGYTF.

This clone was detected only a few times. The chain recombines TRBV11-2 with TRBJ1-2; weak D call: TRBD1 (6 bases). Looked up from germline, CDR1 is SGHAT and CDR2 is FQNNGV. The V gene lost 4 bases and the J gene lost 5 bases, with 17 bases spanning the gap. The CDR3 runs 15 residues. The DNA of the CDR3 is TGTGCCAGCAGCTCTCCCGTAGACAGGATTTATGGCTACACCTTC. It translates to CASSSPVDRIYGYTF. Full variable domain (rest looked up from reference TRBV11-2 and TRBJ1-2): EAGVAQSPRYKIIEKRQSVAFWCNPISGHATLYWYQQILGQGPKLLIQFQNNGVVDDSQLPKDRFSAERLKGVDSTLKIQPAKLEDSAVYLCASSSPVDRIYGYTFGSGTRLTVV.

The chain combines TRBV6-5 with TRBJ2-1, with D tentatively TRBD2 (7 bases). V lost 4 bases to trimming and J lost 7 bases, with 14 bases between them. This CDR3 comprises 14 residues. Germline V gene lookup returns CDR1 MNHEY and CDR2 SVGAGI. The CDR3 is CASSSRRGGNEQFF. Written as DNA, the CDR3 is TGTGCCAGCAGTTCCCGAAGGGGGGGGAATGAGCAGTTCTTC.

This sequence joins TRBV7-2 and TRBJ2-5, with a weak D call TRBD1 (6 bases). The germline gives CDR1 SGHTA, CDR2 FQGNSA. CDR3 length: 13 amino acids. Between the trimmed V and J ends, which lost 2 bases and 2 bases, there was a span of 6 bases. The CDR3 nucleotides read TGTGCCAGCAGCTTACAGGGGCAAGAGACCCAGTACTTC. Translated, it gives CASSLQGQETQYF.

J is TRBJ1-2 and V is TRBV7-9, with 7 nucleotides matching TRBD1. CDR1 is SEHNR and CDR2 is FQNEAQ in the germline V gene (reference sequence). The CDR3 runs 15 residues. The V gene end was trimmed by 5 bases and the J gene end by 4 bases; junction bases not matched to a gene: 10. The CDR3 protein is CASSPGTVPGYGYTF. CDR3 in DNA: TGTGCCAGCAGCCCCGGGACAGTACCTGGCTATGGCTACACCTTC.

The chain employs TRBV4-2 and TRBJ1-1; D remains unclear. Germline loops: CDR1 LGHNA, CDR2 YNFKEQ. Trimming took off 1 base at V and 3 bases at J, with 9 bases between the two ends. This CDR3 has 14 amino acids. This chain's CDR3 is CASSQGRWDTEAFF. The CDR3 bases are TGTGCCAGCAGCCAAGGGAGGTGGGACACTGAAGCTTTCTTT.

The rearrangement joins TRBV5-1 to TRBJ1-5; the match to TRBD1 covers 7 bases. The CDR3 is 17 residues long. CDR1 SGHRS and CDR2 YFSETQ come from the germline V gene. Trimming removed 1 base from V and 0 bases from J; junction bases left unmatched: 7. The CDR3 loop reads CASSLNPGQNSNQPQHF. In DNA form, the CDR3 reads TGCGCCAGCAGCTTGAACCCGGGACAGAATAGCAATCAGCCCCAGCATTTT.

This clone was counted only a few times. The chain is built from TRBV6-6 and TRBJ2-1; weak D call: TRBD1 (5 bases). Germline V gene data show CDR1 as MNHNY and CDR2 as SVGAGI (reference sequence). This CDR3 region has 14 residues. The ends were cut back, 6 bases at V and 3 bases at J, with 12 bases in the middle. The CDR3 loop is CASSLAGRYNEQFF. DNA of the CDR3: TGTGCCAGCAGCCTCGCAGGGCGCTACAATGAGCAGTTCTTC.

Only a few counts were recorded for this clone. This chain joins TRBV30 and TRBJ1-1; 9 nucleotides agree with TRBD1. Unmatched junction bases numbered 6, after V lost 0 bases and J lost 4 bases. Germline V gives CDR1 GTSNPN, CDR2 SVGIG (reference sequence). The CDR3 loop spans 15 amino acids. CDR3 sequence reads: CAWSVLGQGFTEAFF. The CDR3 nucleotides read TGTGCCTGGAGTGTACTTGGACAGGGGTTCACTGAAGCTTTCTTT. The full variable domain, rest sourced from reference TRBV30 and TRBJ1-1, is SQTIHQWPATLVQPVGSPLSLECTVEGTSNPNLYWYRQAAGRGLQLLFYSVGIGQISSEVPQNLSASRPQDRQFILSSKKLLLSDSGFYLCAWSVLGQGFTEAFFGQGTRLTVV.

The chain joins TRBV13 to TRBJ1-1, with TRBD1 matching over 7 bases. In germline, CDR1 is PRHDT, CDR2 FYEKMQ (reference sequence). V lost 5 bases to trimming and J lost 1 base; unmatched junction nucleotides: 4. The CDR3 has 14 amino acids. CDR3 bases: TGTGCCAGCAGCCTAAGACAGGGGAACACTGAAGCTTTCTTT. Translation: CASSLRQGNTEAFF.

CDR3 protein: CASSPTGQAEKLFF. As DNA, the CDR3 is TGTGCCAGCAGCCCAACGGGACAAGCTGAAAAACTGTTTTTT. This rearrangement joins TRBV9 to TRBJ1-4, with a tentative D call TRBD1 (6 bases). The V end was cut by 4 bases, the J end by 7 bases, with 14 bases between. CDR1 is SGDLS, CDR2 YYNGEE, per germline. The CDR3 is made up of 14 amino acids. Full variable domain (rest looked up from reference TRBV9 and TRBJ1-4): DSGVTQTPKHLITATGQRVTLRCSPRSGDLSVYWYQQSLDQGLQFLIQYYNGEERAKGNILERFSAQQFPDLHSELNLSSLELGDSALYFCASSPTGQAEKLFFGSGTQLSVL.

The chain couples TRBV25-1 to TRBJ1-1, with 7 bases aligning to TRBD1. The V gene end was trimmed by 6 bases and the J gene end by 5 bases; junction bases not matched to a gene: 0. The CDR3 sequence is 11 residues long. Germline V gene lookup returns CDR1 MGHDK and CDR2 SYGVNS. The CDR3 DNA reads TGTGCCAGCAGGGGACAGACTGAAGCTTTCTTT. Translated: CASRGQTEAFF.

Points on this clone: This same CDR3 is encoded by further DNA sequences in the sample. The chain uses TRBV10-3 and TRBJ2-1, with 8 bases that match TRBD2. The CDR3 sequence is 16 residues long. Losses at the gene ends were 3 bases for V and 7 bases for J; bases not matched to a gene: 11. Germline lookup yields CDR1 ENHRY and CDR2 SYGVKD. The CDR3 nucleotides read TGTGCCATCAGTGACAATCGGGGGGGCCGTCTAAATGAGCAGTTCTTC. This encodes CAISDNRGGRLNEQFF.

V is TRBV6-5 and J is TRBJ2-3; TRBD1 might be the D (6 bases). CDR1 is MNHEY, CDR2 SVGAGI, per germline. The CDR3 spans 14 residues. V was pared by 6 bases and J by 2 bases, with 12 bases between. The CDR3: CASSRQAFTDTQYF. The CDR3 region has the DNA TGTGCCAGCAGCCGACAGGCCTTCACAGATACGCAGTATTTT.

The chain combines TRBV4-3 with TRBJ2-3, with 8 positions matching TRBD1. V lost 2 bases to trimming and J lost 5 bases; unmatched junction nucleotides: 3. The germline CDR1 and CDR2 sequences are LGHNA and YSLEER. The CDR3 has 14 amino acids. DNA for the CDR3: TGCGCCAGCAGCCAAAACGACAGGGGAGATACGCAGTATTTT. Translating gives CASSQNDRGDTQYF.

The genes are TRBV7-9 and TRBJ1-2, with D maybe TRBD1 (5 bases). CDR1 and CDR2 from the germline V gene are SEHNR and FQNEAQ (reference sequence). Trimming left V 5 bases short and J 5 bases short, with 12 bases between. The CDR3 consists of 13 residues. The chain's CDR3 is CASSGDSEYGYTF. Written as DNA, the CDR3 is TGTGCCAGCAGCGGCGACAGTGAATATGGCTACACCTTC.

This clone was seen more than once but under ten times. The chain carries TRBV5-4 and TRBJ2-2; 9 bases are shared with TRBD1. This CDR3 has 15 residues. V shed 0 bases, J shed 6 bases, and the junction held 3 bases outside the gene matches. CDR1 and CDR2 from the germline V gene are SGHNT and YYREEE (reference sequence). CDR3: CASSLDRGQSGELFF. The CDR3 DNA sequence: TGTGCCAGCAGCTTGGACAGGGGGCAATCCGGGGAGCTGTTTTTT.

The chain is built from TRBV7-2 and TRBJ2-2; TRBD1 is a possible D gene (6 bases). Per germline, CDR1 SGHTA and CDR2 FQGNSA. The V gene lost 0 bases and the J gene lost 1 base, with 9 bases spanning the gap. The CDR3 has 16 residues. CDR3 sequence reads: CASSLAGRGNTGELFF. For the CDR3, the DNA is TGTGCCAGCAGCTTAGCGGGCAGGGGGAACACCGGGGAGCTGTTTTTT.

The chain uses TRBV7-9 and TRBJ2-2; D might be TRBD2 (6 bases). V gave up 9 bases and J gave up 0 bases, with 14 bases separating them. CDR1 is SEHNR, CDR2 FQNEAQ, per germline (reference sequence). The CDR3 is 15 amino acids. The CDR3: CASSILATNTGELFF. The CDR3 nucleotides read TGTGCCAGTTCTATTCTAGCGACGAACACCGGGGAGCTGTTTTTT. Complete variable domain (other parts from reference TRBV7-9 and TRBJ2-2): DTGVSQNPRHKITKRGQNVTFRCDPISEHNRLYWYRQTLGQGPEFLTYFQNEAQLEKSRLLSDRFSAERPKGSFSTLEIQRTEQGDSAMYLCASSILATNTGELFFGEGSRLTVL.